This passage covers 24 T cell receptor beta chains from one sample sequenced in a study of technical replicates of blood from a handful of donors. Assay: immunoSEQ multiplex PCR; the TCRdb copy retains only in-frame clones and omits some. The table records 85,000 to 100,000 clones, approximately 94% of them present only once. Sequenced input: T cells isolated from PBMCs. These receptors came from a human donor in good health.

The CDR3 spells CASSLQGEEYEQYF. As DNA, the CDR3 is TGTGCCAGCAGTTTACAGGGGGAAGAATACGAGCAGTACTTC. This sequence joins TRBV27 and TRBJ2-7, with 7 bases aligning to TRBD1. CDR1 and CDR2 from the germline V gene are MNHEY and SMNVEV (reference sequence). With 2 bases clipped from V and 4 bases from J, the junction kept 5 bases outside the gene matches. The CDR3 length is 14 residues.

V is TRBV19 and J is TRBJ2-5; 11 bases agree with TRBD2. The CDR3 has 16 amino acids. From germline, CDR1 is LNHDA and CDR2 SQIVND (reference sequence). With 7 bases clipped from V and 5 bases from J, the junction kept 12 bases outside the gene matches. The CDR3 DNA reads TGTGCCAGTACTCCTAGCGGGGGGATGCCCCTGGAGACCCAGTACTTC. Translation gives CASTPSGGMPLETQYF.

The rearrangement links TRBV27 to TRBJ2-1; 8 bases map to TRBD2. CDR3 length: 12 amino acids. Germline V gene lookup returns CDR1 MNHEY and CDR2 SMNVEV (reference sequence). J gave up 4 bases and V 8 bases, and 1 base lay outside the gene matches. CDR3 residues: CASGLAYNEQFF. The DNA of the CDR3 is TGTGCCAGCGGACTAGCTTACAATGAGCAGTTCTTC.

This chain links TRBV6-5 with TRBJ2-3; maybe TRBD2 (5 bases). Germline-derived CDR1 and CDR2 are MNHEY and SVGAGI. This CDR3 region has 12 residues. The V gene lost 2 bases and the J gene lost 9 bases, with 9 bases spanning the gap. CDR3 bases: TGTGCCAGCAGTTACAGCAAGCGGACGCAGTATTTT. It translates to CASSYSKRTQYF.

The V gene is TRBV19, the J gene TRBJ1-4; D remains unclear. Germline loops: CDR1 LNHDA, CDR2 SQIVND (reference sequence). This CDR3 spans 15 amino acids. V was clipped by 9 bases and J by 0 bases, with 14 bases between them. The CDR3 is CASSPPVATNEKLFF. Written as DNA, the CDR3 is TGTGCCAGCTCCCCCCCCGTTGCAACTAATGAAAAACTGTTTTTT.

The V gene is TRBV13, the J gene TRBJ2-2; 7 positions match TRBD1. Germline CDR1 PRHDT, CDR2 FYEKMQ (reference sequence). Trimming cost V 2 bases and J 11 bases; bases outside gene matches: 8. The CDR3 runs 14 residues. CDR3 sequence (DNA): TGTGCCAGCAGCTTAACGGGGACAGTCCGAGAGCTGTTTTTT. The encoded protein is CASSLTGTVRELFF.

The J gene is TRBJ2-3, the V gene TRBV6-1; D unclear. Trimming took off 4 bases at V and 3 bases at J, with 23 bases between the two ends. The CDR3 is 18 amino acids. Germline CDR1 and CDR2: MNHNS and SASEGT. The CDR3 spells CASSATLSPATATDTQYF. The DNA of the CDR3 is TGTGCCAGCAGTGCGACCCTTAGCCCGGCCACGGCGACAGATACGCAGTATTTT.

The rearrangement joins TRBV28 to TRBJ2-3; TRBD2 aligns across 8 bases. Germline lookup yields CDR1 MDHEN and CDR2 SYDVKM. This CDR3 spans 15 amino acids. V was pared by 8 bases and J by 3 bases, with 10 bases of the junction left unmatched. The CDR3 loop reads CASVPREARTDTQYF. CDR3 in DNA: TGTGCCAGCGTTCCGCGGGAGGCAAGAACAGATACGCAGTATTTT.

The V and J genes are TRBV6-1 and TRBJ2-3, with 7 bases lining up with TRBD1. CDR3 length equals 16 residues. V was pared by 1 base and J by 2 bases, with 6 bases of the junction left unmatched. Per the germline V gene, CDR1 is MNHNS and CDR2 is SASEGT. CDR3: CASSEGQGPYTDTQYF. In nucleotides, the CDR3 is TGTGCCAGCAGTGAAGGACAGGGCCCCTACACAGATACGCAGTATTTT.

The chain carries TRBV19 and TRBJ1-3; D not certain. Trimming removed 3 bases at V and 4 bases at J, with 10 bases between. Germline lookup yields CDR1 LNHDA and CDR2 SQIVND (reference sequence). This CDR3 region has 14 residues. CDR3 sequence: CASSIAGFGNTIYF. The CDR3 region has the DNA TGTGCCAGTAGTATTGCAGGTTTCGGAAACACCATATATTTT.

The chain couples TRBV2 to TRBJ2-3, with TRBD2 matching 12 bases. The CDR3 runs 16 residues. The V segment lost 2 bases and the J segment 5 bases; nucleotides outside the gene matches: 5. Germline values: CDR1 SNHLY, CDR2 FYNNEI. The CDR3 spells CASSESLAGGQDTQYF. Here the CDR3 DNA reads TGTGCCAGCAGTGAATCCCTAGCGGGGGGGCAAGATACGCAGTATTTT.

This chain joins TRBV4-1 and TRBJ2-5, with TRBD1 matching over 7 bases. The germline V gene has CDR1 MGHRA and CDR2 YSYEKL. The length of the CDR3 is 13 residues. Trimming cost V 0 bases and J 14 bases; bases outside gene matches: 9. The CDR3 region is CASSQDGTDTRYF. The CDR3 DNA follows: TGCGCCAGCAGCCAAGACGGGACAGACACCCGATACTTC.

V and J are TRBV7-6 and TRBJ2-7; maybe TRBD2 (5 bases). V gave up 5 bases and J gave up 7 bases, with 27 bases separating them. Germline V gives CDR1 SGHVS, CDR2 FNYEAQ. There are 17 residues in the CDR3. CDR3 amino acids: CASSPTQQTMVGWEQYF. The DNA for the CDR3 is TGTGCCAGCAGCCCAACACAACAGACTATGGTTGGATGGGAGCAGTACTTC.

The chain is built from TRBV27 and TRBJ1-2; D may be TRBD1 (5 bases). The CDR3 extends over 15 amino acids. CDR1 is MNHEY and CDR2 is SMNVEV in the germline V gene (reference sequence). V was pared by 5 bases and J by 5 bases, with 18 bases between. Written as DNA, the CDR3 is TGTGCCAGCAGTCCCAGTTGGGCAGGGTTTTATGGCTACACCTTC. Encoded protein: CASSPSWAGFYGYTF.

V and J are TRBV28 and TRBJ2-1, with a possible D match to TRBD2 (6 bases). The CDR3 is made up of 19 amino acids. V dropped 5 bases and J dropped 5 bases, with 28 bases sitting between them. Germline lookup yields CDR1 MDHEN and CDR2 SYDVKM. CDR3 sequence (DNA): TGTGCCAGCAGTCCCCGGGCAGCCTCTATTTATCCTAGCGACAATGAGCAGTTCTTC. This translates into CASSPRAASIYPSDNEQFF.

The chain employs TRBV9 and TRBJ1-1; tentative D call: TRBD1 (6 bases). The CDR3 covers 17 residues. Germline assignment: CDR1 SGDLS and CDR2 YYNGEE. Trimming took off 4 bases at V and 3 bases at J, with 22 bases between the two ends. DNA of the CDR3: TGTGCCAGCAGCACGATCAACAGGGTGGGAGAAGACACTGAAGCTTTCTTT. Translating gives CASSTINRVGEDTEAFF.

The genes are TRBV11-3 and TRBJ2-1; TRBD2 might be the D (5 bases). CDR3 length: 14 residues. Germline V lookup: CDR1 SGHNT, CDR2 YENEEA. Deletions cut 1 base from V and 7 bases from J, with 11 bases between. The CDR3 is CASSLGGSRNEQFF. CDR3 in DNA: TGTGCCAGCAGCTTAGGAGGGAGCCGGAATGAGCAGTTCTTC.

The chain employs TRBV14 and TRBJ2-1, with D uncertain. Deletions cut 3 bases from V and 6 bases from J, with 12 bases between. This CDR3 comprises 14 residues. Germline loops: CDR1 SGHDN, CDR2 FVKESK. CDR3 amino acids: CASSQGLRVNEQFF. CDR3 nucleotide sequence: TGTGCCAGCAGCCAGGGCCTGCGTGTCAATGAGCAGTTCTTC. The entire variable domain, with the rest obtained from reference TRBV14 and TRBJ2-1, is as follows: EAGVTQFPSHSVIEKGQTVTLRCDPISGHDNLYWYRRVMGKEIKFLLHFVKESKQDESGMPNNRFLAERTGGTYSTLKVQPAELEDSGVYFCASSQGLRVNEQFFGPGTRLTVL.

The chain links TRBV7-9 to TRBJ2-7; D unresolved. This CDR3 spans 14 amino acids. V lost 5 bases and J 2 bases, leaving 13 bases between the germline ends. Germline CDR1 and CDR2: SEHNR and FQNEAQ (reference sequence). The CDR3 region has the DNA TGTGCCAGCAGCCCCGGTAGTGCCCCCTACGAGCAGTACTTC. As protein: CASSPGSAPYEQYF.

This clone was detected once. This sequence joins TRBV19 and TRBJ2-3, with D possibly matching TRBD2 (5 bases). V was trimmed by 8 bases and J by 2 bases, leaving 14 bases between them. In germline, CDR1 is LNHDA, CDR2 SQIVND (reference sequence). This CDR3 region has 14 residues. CDR3 amino acids: CASENSGLTDTQYF. Written as DNA, the CDR3 is TGTGCCAGTGAGAACAGCGGACTCACAGATACGCAGTATTTT.

This clone showed up just once. The chain carries TRBV4-1 and TRBJ1-5; the match to TRBD1 covers 7 bases. The CDR3 totals 16 residues. Per germline, CDR1 MGHRA and CDR2 YSYEKL. Unmatched junction bases numbered 11, after V lost 4 bases and J lost 5 bases. CDR3 coding DNA: TGCGCCAGCAGCCCGGTTCTTACAGGGGACGATCAGCCCCAGCATTTT. Protein product: CASSPVLTGDDQPQHF.

This clone has just one count. The chain recombines TRBV6-4 with TRBJ2-1; 7 positions match TRBD2. This CDR3 region has 15 residues. J gave up 2 bases and V 2 bases, and 3 bases lay outside the gene matches. Germline V CDR1 and CDR2: MRHNA, SNTAGT. CDR3 residues: CASSDAGEPYNEQFF. CDR3 nucleotide sequence: TGTGCCAGCAGTGACGCGGGAGAGCCCTACAATGAGCAGTTCTTC.

The chain is built from TRBV5-4 and TRBJ2-7; 9 bases align to TRBD2. Unmatched junction bases numbered 5, after V lost 2 bases and J lost 2 bases. The CDR3 consists of 15 residues. The germline gives CDR1 SGHNT, CDR2 YYREEE (reference sequence). The CDR3 DNA reads as TGTGCCAGCAGCTTACTTTTAGCGGGGGCCTACGAGCAGTACTTC. Its protein product is CASSLLLAGAYEQYF.

The V call is TRBV29-1, the J call TRBJ1-2; D unclear. Germline V CDR1 and CDR2: SQVTM, ANQGSEA. The CDR3 sequence is 13 residues long. V was pared by 4 bases and J by 3 bases, with 12 bases between. CDR3 amino acids: CSVVEQGDYGYTF. The CDR3 region has the DNA TGCAGCGTTGTCGAGCAAGGAGACTATGGCTACACCTTC.